The clone carrying this T cell receptor beta chain was seen repeatedly, ten times or more. CDR1 and CDR2 (germline): MGHRA, YSYEKL. This CDR3 is 16 amino acids long. V shed 2 bases and J shed 0 bases, with 14 bases lying between them. This sample was taken from a study of T-cell reconstitution after alpha-beta-depleted transplantation in children. The TCRbeta library incorporated unique molecular identifiers. Using its own MiXCR run on the PCR reads, TCRdb lists one record per CDR3 protein. The table includes 200,000 to 250,000 distinct CDR3 sequences, roughly a tenth detected once. The V gene is TRBV4-1, the J gene TRBJ2-7, with TRBD1 as a possible D gene (6 bases). The sequencing used PBMCs, collected before TCRalphabeta/CD19-depleted stem cell transplant. This receptor was obtained from a child under two years old with acute myeloid leukemia, due to receive a stem cell transplant. In DNA, the CDR3 is TGCGCCAGCAGCCAACCCCAAGGACAGATCTCCTACGAGCAGTACTTC. Translation gives CASSQPQGQISYEQYF.